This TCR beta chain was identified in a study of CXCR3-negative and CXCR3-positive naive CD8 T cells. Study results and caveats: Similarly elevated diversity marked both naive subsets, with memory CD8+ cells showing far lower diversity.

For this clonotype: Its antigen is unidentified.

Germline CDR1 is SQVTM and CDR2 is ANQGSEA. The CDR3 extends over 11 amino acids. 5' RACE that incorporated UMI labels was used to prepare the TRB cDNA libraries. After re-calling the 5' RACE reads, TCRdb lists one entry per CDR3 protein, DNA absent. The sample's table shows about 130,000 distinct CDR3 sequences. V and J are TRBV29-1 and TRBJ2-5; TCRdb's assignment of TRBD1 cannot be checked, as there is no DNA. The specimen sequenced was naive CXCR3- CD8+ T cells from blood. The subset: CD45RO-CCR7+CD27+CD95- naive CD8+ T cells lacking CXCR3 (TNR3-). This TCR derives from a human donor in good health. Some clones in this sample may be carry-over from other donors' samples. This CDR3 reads CSVFDRGGGRF. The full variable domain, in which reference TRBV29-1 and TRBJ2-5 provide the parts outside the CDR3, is SAVISQKPSRDICQRGTSLTIQCQVDSQVTMMFWYRQQPGQSLTLIATANQGSEATYESGFVIDKFPISRPNLTFSTLTVSNMSPEDSSIYLCSVFDRGGGRFGPGTRLLVL.